Each of the 8 T cell receptor beta chains below was sequenced from the same sample in a study of high-grade serous ovarian cancer treatment subgroups. Tumor samples were taken before definitive surgery or chemotherapy. TCRdb keeps only in-frame clones here, not all; method: immunoSEQ multiplex PCR. This sample has thousands of clones, with approximately 71% found just once. The sequencing sample was made of tumor tissue. The receptor source for this set is a human donor with high-grade serous ovarian cancer.

This clone was counted a few times. This rearrangement joins TRBV7-9 to TRBJ2-2, with TRBD1 identical over 8 bases. V shed 5 bases, J shed 2 bases, and the junction held 4 bases outside the gene matches. This CDR3 is built from 15 residues. Germline CDR1 SEHNR, CDR2 FQNEAQ (reference sequence). CDR3 nucleotide sequence: TGTGCCAGCAGCATCAGGGGGCGCAACACCGGGGAGCTGTTTTTT. Residues: CASSIRGRNTGELFF.

V usage is TRBV20-1 and J usage is TRBJ1-1; D is undetermined. The V and J ends lost 3 bases and 11 bases respectively, with 13 bases between them. Germline V gene sequence: CDR1 DFQATT, CDR2 SNEGSKA (reference sequence). This CDR3 region has 11 residues. CDR3 coding DNA: TGCAGTGCTAGCGCCATTTCAAGGGCTTTCTTT. Translated: CSASAISRAFF.

This clone turned up a few times. V is TRBV7-9 and J is TRBJ2-7; D gene unclear. The V and J ends lost 2 bases and 2 bases respectively, with 7 bases between them. The CDR3 consists of 13 residues. Germline V gives CDR1 SEHNR, CDR2 FQNEAQ (reference sequence). CDR3 loop: CASSLFDPYEQYF. Written as DNA, the CDR3 is TGTGCCAGCAGCTTATTTGACCCCTACGAGCAGTACTTC.

The chain joins TRBV9 to TRBJ2-1; D tentatively fits TRBD1 or TRBD2 (5 bases each). The CDR3 has 11 amino acids. The germline V gene encodes CDR1 SGDLS and CDR2 YYNGEE. V was trimmed by 5 bases and J by 7 bases, leaving 7 bases between them. In DNA, the CDR3 is TGTGCCAGCAGGGGGGAGAATGAGCAGTTCTTC. Amino acid sequence: CASRGENEQFF. The variable domain in full, with the rest retrieved from reference TRBV9 and TRBJ2-1, is DSGVTQTPKHLITATGQRVTLRCSPRSGDLSVYWYQQSLDQGLQFLIQYYNGEERAKGNILERFSAQQFPDLHSELNLSSLELGDSALYFCASRGENEQFFGPGTRLTVL.

The rearrangement links TRBV5-6 to TRBJ1-1, with TRBD1 as a possible D gene (5 bases). The CDR3 is 14 residues long. The V gene's germline CDR1 is SGHDT and CDR2 YYEEEE. V was pared by 5 bases and J by 7 bases, with 18 bases between. The CDR3 DNA is TGTGCCAGCAGGGATACAGGAGGGGAGGGTGAAGCTTTCTTT. It is translated as CASRDTGGEGEAFF. Supplemented by reference TRBV5-6 and TRBJ1-1, the full variable domain reads DAGVTQSPTHLIKTRGQQVTLRCSPKSGHDTVSWYQQALGQGPQFIFQYYEEEERQRGNFPDRFSGHQFPNYSSELNVNALLLGDSALYLCASRDTGGEGEAFFGQGTRLTVV.

The V call is TRBV15, the J call TRBJ2-2; D is ambiguous. This CDR3 region has 14 residues. Trimming took 5 bases from V and 4 from J, leaving 11 bases between them. Germline V lookup: CDR1 LNHNV, CDR2 YYDKDF (reference sequence). The CDR3 DNA sequence: TGTGCCACCAGCCCCGGGTTGGGCACCGGGGAGCTGTTTTTT. Amino acid sequence: CATSPGLGTGELFF.

V and J are TRBV5-4 and TRBJ2-5, with D perhaps TRBD1 or TRBD2 (5 bases each). Germline assignment: CDR1 SGHNT and CDR2 YYREEE (reference sequence). This CDR3 region has 15 residues. Trimming took 0 bases from V and 2 from J, leaving 11 bases between them. The CDR3 DNA is TGTGCCAGCAGCTTGGGGGGGTTTCAACAAGAGACCCAGTACTTC. This translates into CASSLGGFQQETQYF.

Only a few counts were recorded for this clone. The chain links TRBV6-1 to TRBJ2-1, with D tentatively TRBD1 or TRBD2 (6 bases each). The CDR3 spans 17 residues. Germline loops: CDR1 MNHNS, CDR2 SASEGT. Trimming left V 4 bases short and J 1 base short, with 17 bases between. CDR3 nucleotides: TGTGCCAGCAGTGTATCCAGGAGGGGGGTGTCCTACAATGAGCAGTTCTTC. This gives the protein CASSVSRRGVSYNEQFF.